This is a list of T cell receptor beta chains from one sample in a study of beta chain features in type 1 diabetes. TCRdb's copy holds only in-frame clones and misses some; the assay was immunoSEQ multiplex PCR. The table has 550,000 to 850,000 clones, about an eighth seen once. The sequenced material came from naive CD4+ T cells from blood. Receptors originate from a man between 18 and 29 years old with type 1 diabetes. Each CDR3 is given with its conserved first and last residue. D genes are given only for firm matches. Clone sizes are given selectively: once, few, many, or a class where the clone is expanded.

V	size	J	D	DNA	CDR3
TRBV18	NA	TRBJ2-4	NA	TGTGCCAGCTCACCACCGAATGCCAAAAACATTCAGTACTTC	CASSPPNAKNIQYF
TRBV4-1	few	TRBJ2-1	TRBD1	TGCGCCAGCAGCCCGGGGGGACAGGGGGCGGTGGAGCAGTTCTTC	CASSPGGQGAVEQFF
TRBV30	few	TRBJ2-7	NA	TGTGCCTGGAATTCAGGACAGCCAAACTCCTACGAGCAGTACTTC	CAWNSGQPNSYEQYF
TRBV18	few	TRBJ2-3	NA	TGTGCCAGCTCAGGAGGCACAGATACGCAGTATTTT	CASSGGTDTQYF
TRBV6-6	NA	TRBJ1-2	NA	TGTGCCAGCAGTCCACACGCTAACTATGGCTACACCTTC	CASSPHANYGYTF
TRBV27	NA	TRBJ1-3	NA	TGTGCCAGCAGTTTACACAGCGGCTCTGGAAACACCATATATTTT	CASSLHSGSGNTIYF
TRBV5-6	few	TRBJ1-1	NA	TGTGCCAGCAGCTTGGGAGCGGGGGTAGGCACTGAAGCTTTCTTT	CASSLGAGVGTEAFF
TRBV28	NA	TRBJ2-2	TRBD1	TGTGCCAGCAGTCCGGGACAGAGTACCGGGGAGCTGTTTTTT	CASSPGQSTGELFF
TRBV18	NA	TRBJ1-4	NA	TGTGCCAGCTCACCCCGGGGACCTGAAAAACTGTTTTTT	CASSPRGPEKLFF
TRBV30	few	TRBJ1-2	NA	TGTGCCTGGAAGTCCGGGAACCCTTCTAACTATGGCTACACCTTC	CAWKSGNPSNYGYTF
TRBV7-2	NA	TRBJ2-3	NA	TGTGCCAGCAGCTACTACCCCGCAGATACGCAGTATTTT	CASSYYPADTQYF
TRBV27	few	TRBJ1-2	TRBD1	TGTGCCAGCAGTTCCCCGGGACAGGGAGGCGGCTACACCTTC	CASSSPGQGGGYTF
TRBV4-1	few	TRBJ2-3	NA	TGCGCCAGCAGCCAAGTTGGGGCCGGCGCCACAGATACGCAGTATTTT	CASSQVGAGATDTQYF
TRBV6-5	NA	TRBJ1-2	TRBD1	TGTGCCAGCAGTTTCACACGGGACAGTAACTATGGCTACACCTTC	CASSFTRDSNYGYTF
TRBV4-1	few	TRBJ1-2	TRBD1	TGCGCCAGCAGCCAAGAGTTAAGGGACAGGGGAATTGTGGGCTACACCTTC	CASSQELRDRGIVGYTF
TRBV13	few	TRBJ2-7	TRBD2	TGTGCCAGCAGTGGAAGGACTAGCGGGTGGGAGCAGTACTTC	CASSGRTSGWEQYF
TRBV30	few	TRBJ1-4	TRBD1	TGTGCCTGGAGTGTGGGGACAGCCTCTAATGAAAAACTGTTTTTT	CAWSVGTASNEKLFF
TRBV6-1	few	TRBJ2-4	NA	TGTGCCAGCAGTGACCCCGTTTATGAGGGGGCCAAAAACATTCAGTACTTC	CASSDPVYEGAKNIQYF
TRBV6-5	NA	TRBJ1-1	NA	TGTGCCAGCAGTTACTCGGGGGGTCAAACTGAAGCTTTCTTT	CASSYSGGQTEAFF
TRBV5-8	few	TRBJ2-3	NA	TGTGCCAGCAGCCCGGGACTCGGCAATATCAGAGATACGCAGTATTTT	CASSPGLGNIRDTQYF
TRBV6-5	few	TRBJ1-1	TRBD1	TGTGCCAGCAGTTACTCCGACAGGGGGCCTGAAGCTTTCTTT	CASSYSDRGPEAFF
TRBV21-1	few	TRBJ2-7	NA	TGTGCCAGCAGCAAAGAAGTAATGGGCGGCCACGAGCAGTACTTC	CASSKEVMGGHEQYF
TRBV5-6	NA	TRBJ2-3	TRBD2	TGTGCCAGCAGCTTGGCGCCCTTTGTGCGGGGGGCTGACAATACGCAGTATTTT	CASSLAPFVRGADNTQYF
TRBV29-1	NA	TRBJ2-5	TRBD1	TGCAGCGTTGGGGACAGGGCCTATGGGGCCCAGTACTTC	CSVGDRAYGAQYF
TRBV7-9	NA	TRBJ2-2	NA	TGTGCCAGCAGCTTTGGACACGCCACCGGGGAGCTGTTTTTT	CASSFGHATGELFF